Below, 20 T cell receptor beta chains from the same sample are listed, as sequenced in a study of blood T cells in healthy people across ages. Through a sample-barcoded 5' primer and a J-beta primer mix, a second PCR was run for about 6 to 11 cycles. TCRdb independently ran MiXCR on the 5' RACE reads; one entry per CDR3 protein. This sample has about 1,600,000 distinct CDR3 sequences, with around two fifths found just once. Sequenced material: blood. All receptors derive from a woman in her late teens or twenties in good health.

This clonotype has just a few counts. This rearrangement joins TRBV10-3 to TRBJ2-6, with D perhaps being TRBD1 or TRBD2 (5 bases each). This CDR3 comprises 16 residues. V gave up 0 bases and J gave up 4 bases, with 10 bases separating them. CDR1 and CDR2 from the germline V gene are ENHRY and SYGVKD. The CDR3 spells CAISESAGTGANVLTF. The CDR3 DNA is TGTGCCATCAGTGAGTCGGCAGGGACCGGGGCCAACGTCCTGACTTTC.

The chain has TRBV29-1 and TRBJ2-7; D assignment may be TRBD1 or TRBD2 (5 bases each). Per germline, CDR1 SQVTM and CDR2 ANQGSEA. The CDR3 runs to 14 residues. Trimming left V 6 bases short and J 7 bases short, with 22 bases between. The CDR3 nucleotides read TGCAGCGTCGGGGCGGGCGTGTCGGTCAATGAGCAGTACTTC. Translating it yields CSVGAGVSVNEQYF.

This clonotype was picked up a small number of times. V and J are TRBV12-5 and TRBJ2-1; D is perhaps TRBD2 (6 bases). Germline-derived CDR1 and CDR2 are LGHNT and FRNRAP. This CDR3 has 14 amino acids. V lost 5 bases and J lost 6, with 14 bases in between. The CDR3 bases are TGTGCTAGTGGTCCGTTACTAGCTCCCAATGAGCAGTTCTTC. As protein: CASGPLLAPNEQFF.

The rearrangement uses TRBV10-3 and TRBJ2-7; TRBD2 aligns across 8 bases. V was pared by 6 bases and J by 4 bases, with 8 bases of the junction left unmatched. Germline assignment: CDR1 ENHRY and CDR2 SYGVKD. The CDR3 is 14 residues long. CDR3 loop: CAISTSGVPYEQYF. The CDR3 DNA reads as TGTGCCATCAGCACTAGCGGCGTACCTTACGAGCAGTACTTC.

This clonotype has only a few counts. Here the CDR3 DNA reads TGTGCCAGCAGCTGGACAGACCTCCCCACAGATACGCAGTATTTT. Residues: CASSWTDLPTDTQYF. The chain combines TRBV28 with TRBJ2-3, with D possibly being TRBD1 (6 bases). The CDR3 is made up of 15 amino acids. Germline V gene data show CDR1 as MDHEN and CDR2 as SYDVKM. The V end lost 6 bases, the J end lost 2 bases, and 15 bases lay between the germline ends.

This clonotype was recorded only once. The chain couples TRBV30 to TRBJ2-3; D is possibly TRBD1 or TRBD2 (6 bases each). This CDR3 region has 14 residues. Trimming pared 3 bases from V and 4 bases from J, leaving 14 bases between. Germline V lookup: CDR1 GTSNPN, CDR2 SVGIG (reference sequence). CDR3 coding DNA: TGTGCCTGGAGAGAAAAGGGGGGATCAGATACGCAGTATTTT. Encoded protein: CAWREKGGSDTQYF.

The chain uses TRBV25-1 and TRBJ1-1; weak D call: TRBD1 (6 bases). The CDR3 extends over 14 amino acids. V shed 3 bases and J shed 5 bases, with 13 bases lying between them. CDR1 and CDR2 (germline): MGHDK, SYGVNS. The CDR3 loop reads CASSENRVGTEAFF. The CDR3 DNA reads TGTGCCAGCAGTGAGAACAGGGTGGGAACTGAAGCTTTCTTT.

This chain joins TRBV6-1 and TRBJ1-5, with D tentatively TRBD1 (6 bases). Trimming removed 7 bases at V and 9 bases at J, with 19 bases between. The germline CDR1 and CDR2 sequences are MNHNS and SASEGT. This CDR3 spans 14 amino acids. The CDR3 sequence: CASNGQPEGWPQHF. The CDR3, as DNA: TGTGCCAGCAATGGACAGCCGGAGGGATGGCCCCAGCATTTT.

This clonotype was seen more than once but under ten times. The rearrangement links TRBV29-1 to TRBJ2-2; D not resolved. Trimming shortened V by 7 bases and J by 0 bases, and 12 bases separated the two germline ends. This CDR3 has 14 amino acids. Germline V gene lookup returns CDR1 SQVTM and CDR2 ANQGSEA. This chain's CDR3 is CSAFGYANTGELFF. The CDR3 coding sequence is TGCAGCGCGTTTGGTTACGCGAACACCGGGGAGCTGTTTTTT.

A few counts support this clonotype. The V call is TRBV6-1, the J call TRBJ1-5, with D tentatively TRBD1 (5 bases). Per the germline V gene, CDR1 is MNHNS and CDR2 is SASEGT. The CDR3 has 11 residues. With 8 bases removed from V and 6 bases from J, the gap between germline ends came to 8 bases. The CDR3 nucleotides are TGTGCCAGCGCAGGGATTCAGCCCCAGCATTTT. The encoded protein is CASAGIQPQHF.

The rearrangement uses TRBV28 and TRBJ2-3, with 12 bases fitting TRBD1. Per germline, CDR1 MDHEN and CDR2 SYDVKM. Losses at the gene ends were 3 bases for V and 4 bases for J; bases not matched to a gene: 8. The CDR3 contains 17 residues. The DNA of the CDR3 is TGTGCCAGCAGTTTCTGGGGACAGGGGGCGCGTGCAGATACGCAGTATTTT. This codes for CASSFWGQGARADTQYF.

This clonotype has just a few counts. The V call is TRBV10-3, the J call TRBJ2-3, with 7 bases lining up with TRBD2. V shed 8 bases and J 4 bases; nucleotides not matched to a gene: 9. The CDR3 totals 14 residues. CDR1 is ENHRY and CDR2 is SYGVKD in the germline V gene. CDR3 nucleotides: TGTGCCATCGTCGCGGGGAGGGATGCAGATACGCAGTATTTT. Amino acid sequence: CAIVAGRDADTQYF.

This clonotype was counted between two and nine times. This chain links TRBV12-3 or TRBV12-4 with TRBJ2-2; the match to TRBD2 covers 8 bases. The CDR3 consists of 15 residues. J lost 5 bases, V lost 6 bases, and 8 bases had no gene match. The DNA for the CDR3 is TGTGCCAGCAGACCCGGGACTAGGTTAACCGGGGAGCTGTTTTTT. Protein sequence: CASRPGTRLTGELFF.

V is TRBV12-3 or TRBV12-4 and J is TRBJ1-2; 10 bases are shared with TRBD1. Trimming at V came to 3 bases and at J to 5 bases, leaving 18 bases not matched to a gene. There are 19 residues in the CDR3. The CDR3 region is CASSFPLYRDRGSGYGYTF. CDR3 bases: TGTGCCAGCAGTTTTCCCCTGTACCGGGACAGGGGATCGGGTTATGGCTACACCTTC.

This clonotype has just one count. This chain joins TRBV29-1 and TRBJ2-4; D unresolved. Germline loops: CDR1 SQVTM, CDR2 ANQGSEA. The CDR3 consists of 13 residues. The germline V and J ends were trimmed by 7 bases and 5 bases, with 15 bases remaining between them. The CDR3 protein is CSGVGPNQNIQYF. CDR3 DNA: TGCAGCGGAGTCGGTCCAAACCAAAACATTCAGTACTTC. Based on the CDR3 plus reference TRBV29-1 and TRBJ2-4, the full variable domain is SAVISQKPSRDICQRGTSLTIQCQVDSQVTMMFWYRQQPGQSLTLIATANQGSEATYESGFVIDKFPISRPNLTFSTLTVSNMSPEDSSIYLCSGVGPNQNIQYFGAGTRLSVL.

V usage is TRBV7-2 and J usage is TRBJ1-2; 10 bases are a match to TRBD1. Germline V lookup: CDR1 SGHTA, CDR2 FQGNSA. With V trimmed by 5 bases and J by 7 bases, 16 bases remained unmatched. The length of the CDR3 is 17 residues. The DNA for the CDR3 is TGTGCCAGCAGCCCCGACCAACCCCGGGACAGGGGTAGTGGCTACACCTTC. This translates into CASSPDQPRDRGSGYTF. Full variable domain (remainder filled in from reference TRBV7-2 and TRBJ1-2): GAGVSQSPSNKVTEKGKDVELRCDPISGHTALYWYRQSLGQGLEFLIYFQGNSAPDKSGLPSDRFSAERTGGSVSTLTIQRTQQEDSAVYLCASSPDQPRDRGSGYTFGSGTRLTVV.

This clonotype was seen only a few times. The V and J genes are TRBV5-1 and TRBJ2-3, with a weak D call TRBD2 (7 bases). The CDR3 contains 17 residues. V lost 5 bases and J 2 bases, leaving 21 bases between the germline ends. Germline V gives CDR1 SGHRS, CDR2 YFSETQ. CDR3 residues: CASRRTGGGTVTDTQYF. The CDR3 DNA reads TGCGCCAGCAGACGGACTGGCGGGGGCACGGTCACAGATACGCAGTATTTT.

The chain couples TRBV6-6 to TRBJ2-5; the D gene is possibly TRBD2 (6 bases). V was shortened by 6 bases and J by 11 bases, with 19 bases between the two germline ends. The CDR3 is 13 amino acids. CDR1 is MNHNY and CDR2 is SVGAGI in the germline V gene (reference sequence). The CDR3 coding sequence is TGTGCCAGCAGAGGCGTGGGGCCTCGGGAGCAGTACTTC. Translated: CASRGVGPREQYF.

This chain connects TRBV21-1 to TRBJ2-1; TRBD2 was called by the table and not checked on the DNA. TRBV21-1 is a known pseudogene. The CDR3 totals 14 residues. Here the CDR3 reads CASSKGGLVNEQFF. The CDR3, as DNA: TGTGCCAGCAGCAAAGGGGGACTAGTCAATGAGCAGTTCTTC.

Of note for this clonotype: One junction end disagrees with the germline gene, perhaps due to a read error. The chain is built from TRBV10-2 and TRBJ2-1; TRBD2 matches at 10 bases. CDR3 length: 15 amino acids. Germline V gives CDR1 WSHSY, CDR2 SAAADI. The DNA of the CDR3 is TGCGCCAGCAGTGTGGTAGCGGGAGGTCGCAATGAGCGGTTCTTC. It encodes CASSVVAGGRNERFF.